Each of the 27 T cell receptor beta chains below was sequenced from the same sample in a study of blood T cell repertoires in COVID-19. Measured with immunoSEQ multiplex PCR; TCRdb has only the in-frame clones, and not every one. The sample records 250,000 to 350,000 clones, 86% being singletons. Sequencing used peripheral blood. These receptors originate from a woman in her 70s with COVID-19, enrolled during active disease.

This chain uses TRBV14 with TRBJ2-1; TRBD1 aligns across 9 bases. The CDR3 length is 15 residues. V dropped 1 base and J dropped 3; count of bases not matched to a gene: 1. CDR1 and CDR2 from the germline V gene are SGHDN and FVKESK. CDR3 protein: CASSQVTGGYNEQFF. The CDR3 DNA is TGTGCCAGCAGCCAAGTGACAGGGGGCTACAATGAGCAGTTCTTC. The full variable domain, rest sourced from reference TRBV14 and TRBJ2-1, is EAGVTQFPSHSVIEKGQTVTLRCDPISGHDNLYWYRRVMGKEIKFLLHFVKESKQDESGMPNNRFLAERTGGTYSTLKVQPAELEDSGVYFCASSQVTGGYNEQFFGPGTRLTVL.

The V gene is TRBV24-1, the J gene TRBJ2-2; 7 bases are a match to TRBD1. Germline V CDR1 and CDR2: KGHDR, SFDVKD. This CDR3 has 13 amino acids. The junction had 4 bases not matched to a gene; V was cut back by 10 bases and J by 3 bases. CDR3 amino acids: CATKGADTGELFF. The CDR3, as DNA: TGTGCCACTAAGGGGGCCGACACCGGGGAGCTGTTTTTT.

Many counts were recorded for this clone. CDR3 in amino acids: CASSFSPPGGGTEAFF. DNA for the CDR3: TGTGCCAGCAGCTTTTCCCCGCCAGGGGGAGGAACTGAAGCTTTCTTT. J is TRBJ1-1 and V is TRBV7-2; 7 bases fit TRBD1. Germline V lookup: CDR1 SGHTA, CDR2 FQGNSA. After removal of 3 bases from V and 5 bases from J, the junction contained 12 bases not matched to a gene. This CDR3 has 16 amino acids.

There are a few counts of this clone. This rearrangement joins TRBV4-2 to TRBJ1-5; D unclear. V lost 3 bases and J 7 bases, leaving 13 bases between the germline ends. The CDR3 contains 14 residues. Germline lookup yields CDR1 LGHNA and CDR2 YNFKEQ. CDR3 amino acids: CASSQALEGQPQHF. CDR3 nucleotides: TGTGCCAGCAGCCAGGCTCTCGAGGGACAGCCCCAGCATTTT.

The chain is built from TRBV6-1 and TRBJ1-5; TRBD1 might be the D (6 bases). This CDR3 region has 13 residues. Germline lookup yields CDR1 MNHNS and CDR2 SASEGT. Trimming removed 1 base from V and 9 bases from J, with 10 bases in between. DNA of the CDR3: TGTGCCAGCAGTGAAGGGGGACATGGGCCCCAGCATTTT. Translating gives CASSEGGHGPQHF.

The chain carries TRBV7-3 and TRBJ1-1; D uncertain. V was pared by 4 bases and J by 6 bases, with 12 bases between. This CDR3 comprises 13 residues. Germline V CDR1 and CDR2: SGHTA, FQGTGA. The CDR3 coding sequence is TGTGCCAGCAGCTGGTTGGTGGGCTCTGAAGCTTTCTTT. Its translation is CASSWLVGSEAFF.

This chain links TRBV5-4 with TRBJ2-1; D may be TRBD1 (5 bases). The germline V and J ends were trimmed by 3 bases and 3 bases, with 10 bases remaining between them. CDR3 length equals 14 residues. Germline V lookup: CDR1 SGHNT, CDR2 YYREEE (reference sequence). CDR3: CASSSGFHYNEQFF. Written as DNA, the CDR3 is TGTGCCAGCAGCTCAGGGTTCCACTACAATGAGCAGTTCTTC.

The chain has TRBV14 and TRBJ2-2; 8 nucleotides line up with TRBD2. This CDR3 is 14 amino acids long. CDR1 is SGHDN and CDR2 is FVKESK in the germline V gene. The V and J ends lost 6 bases and 5 bases, in that order; junction bases with no gene match: 5. CDR3: CASRVAGGTGELFF. The CDR3 DNA sequence: TGTGCCAGCAGAGTGGCGGGGGGTACCGGGGAGCTGTTTTTT.

The V and J genes are TRBV7-2 and TRBJ2-7; 7 bases map to TRBD2. CDR3 length: 14 residues. The germline V gene encodes CDR1 SGHTA and CDR2 FQGNSA. The junction had 11 bases not matched to a gene; V was cut back by 5 bases and J by 7 bases. Here the CDR3 reads CASSQRGLGYEQYF. CDR3 bases: TGTGCCAGCAGCCAAAGAGGACTAGGATATGAGCAGTACTTC.

This chain joins TRBV30 and TRBJ2-7; D perhaps matches TRBD2 (6 bases). Germline V gene data show CDR1 as GTSNPN and CDR2 as SVGIG (reference sequence). The CDR3 spans 13 residues. Trimming removed 0 bases at V and 5 bases at J, with 11 bases between. The CDR3 here is CAWSVKGGNEQYF. The CDR3 region has the DNA TGTGCCTGGAGTGTGAAGGGAGGCAACGAGCAGTACTTC. Combining the CDR3 with reference TRBV30 and TRBJ2-7 gives the whole variable domain SQTIHQWPATLVQPVGSPLSLECTVEGTSNPNLYWYRQAAGRGLQLLFYSVGIGQISSEVPQNLSASRPQDRQFILSSKKLLLSDSGFYLCAWSVKGGNEQYFGPGTRLTVT.

For the CDR3, the DNA is TGTGCCAGTAGTAGGAAACGGGACAGCTATGGCTACACCTTC. Translated: CASSRKRDSYGYTF. V is TRBV19 and J is TRBJ1-2; 7 bases match TRBD1. V lost 4 bases and J lost 4; bases outside the gene matches: 6. The CDR3 is 14 amino acids. Germline V CDR1 and CDR2: LNHDA, SQIVND (reference sequence).

This sequence joins TRBV15 and TRBJ2-1, with 8 bases that match TRBD2. Trimming cost V 4 bases and J 8 bases; bases outside gene matches: 16. The germline CDR1 and CDR2 sequences are LNHNV and YYDKDF (reference sequence). The CDR3 loop spans 17 amino acids. CDR3 nucleotide sequence: TGTGCCACCAGCACTGGAAACGGGGGGGGTTTCATGCATGAGCAGTTCTTC. Its protein is CATSTGNGGGFMHEQFF.

This chain joins TRBV5-5 and TRBJ1-6; possibly TRBD1 for D (5 bases). V was trimmed by 7 bases and J by 0 bases, leaving 23 bases between them. This CDR3 has 19 residues. Germline CDR1 is SGHKS and CDR2 is YYEKEE (reference sequence). The CDR3 DNA reads TGTGCCAGCTCCTTATTCCGAGCGGGGGGTAGCTCCTATAATTCACCCCTCCACTTT. Residues: CASSLFRAGGSSYNSPLHF.

This clone has more than one count but fewer than ten. The chain recombines TRBV7-9 with TRBJ2-5, with 11 bases that match TRBD1. Germline assignment: CDR1 SEHNR and CDR2 FQNEAQ (reference sequence). CDR3 length: 15 residues. V was clipped by 2 bases and J by 4 bases; unmatched bases: 3. The CDR3, as DNA: TGTGCCAGCAGCTTACAGGACAGGGGGCCAGAGACCCAGTACTTC. It codes for CASSLQDRGPETQYF.

This clone was recorded a few times. The genes are TRBV4-1 and TRBJ1-5, with 7 bases that match TRBD1. V was clipped by 3 bases and J by 6 bases; unmatched bases: 8. Germline values: CDR1 MGHRA, CDR2 YSYEKL. CDR3 length: 15 amino acids. The CDR3 nucleotides read TGCGCCAGCAGCCAGACTACAGGGGCGCCTCAGCCCCAGCATTTT. Its protein is CASSQTTGAPQPQHF.

The gene calls are TRBV5-6 and TRBJ1-4; the match to TRBD1 covers 8 bases. V shed 3 bases and J 7 bases; nucleotides not matched to a gene: 5. The CDR3 has 14 amino acids. Germline CDR1 is SGHDT and CDR2 is YYEEEE. In DNA form, the CDR3 reads TGTGCCAGCAGCTCGGGCAGGGGGCGTGAAAAACTGTTTTTT. Residues: CASSSGRGREKLFF.

This clone occurred a few times. V is TRBV19 and J is TRBJ1-5, with TRBD1 identical over 8 bases. V trimming: 4 bases; J trimming: 5 bases; junction bases outside the gene matches: 4. This CDR3 comprises 14 residues. Germline CDR1 and CDR2: LNHDA and SQIVND (reference sequence). Written as DNA, the CDR3 is TGTGCCAGTAGTACTCAGGGGGCTTATCAGCCCCAGCATTTT. This sequence encodes CASSTQGAYQPQHF.

The chain is built from TRBV14 and TRBJ1-1; D unclear. The CDR3 runs 13 residues. Germline lookup yields CDR1 SGHDN and CDR2 FVKESK. V was clipped by 2 bases and J by 3 bases, with 7 bases between them. The CDR3 region has the DNA TGTGCCAGCAGCCAACGGGAGTACACTGAAGCTTTCTTT. This codes for CASSQREYTEAFF.

V is TRBV5-1 and J is TRBJ2-1, with unresolved D. The germline V gene encodes CDR1 SGHRS and CDR2 YFSETQ. The CDR3 covers 13 residues. Trimming stripped 1 base from V and 6 bases from J, with 8 bases between. The CDR3 loop reads CASSLKQPNEQFF. For the CDR3, the DNA is TGCGCCAGCAGCTTGAAACAGCCCAATGAGCAGTTCTTC.

The rearrangement joins TRBV27 to TRBJ2-3, with D maybe TRBD1 (6 bases). Germline CDR1 reads MNHEY; CDR2 reads SMNVEV (reference sequence). V was trimmed by 5 bases and J by 7 bases, leaving 16 bases between them. The CDR3 covers 14 residues. The CDR3 sequence is CASSRIGQSYTQYF. CDR3 in DNA: TGTGCCAGCAGTAGGATAGGACAGTCCTATACGCAGTATTTT.

The chain carries TRBV12-5 and TRBJ2-6; the match to TRBD1 covers 8 bases. Germline loops: CDR1 LGHNT, CDR2 FRNRAP. J gave up 0 bases and V 3 bases, and 7 bases lay outside the gene matches. The CDR3 totals 18 residues. CDR3 protein: CASGLRTGQSSGANVLTF. CDR3 nucleotide sequence: TGTGCTAGTGGTTTAAGGACAGGGCAAAGCTCTGGGGCCAACGTCCTGACTTTC.

A single count supports this clone. V and J are TRBV24-1 and TRBJ1-4, with a tentative D call TRBD1 (5 bases). The germline V gene has CDR1 KGHDR and CDR2 SFDVKD. This CDR3 contains 15 residues. With 3 bases removed from V and 7 bases from J, the gap between germline ends came to 14 bases. The CDR3: CATSDTRAGVEKLFF. CDR3 in DNA: TGTGCCACCAGTGATACCAGGGCTGGCGTTGAAAAACTGTTTTTT.

The gene calls are TRBV30 and TRBJ2-7; the match to TRBD1 covers 10 bases. J was trimmed by 3 bases and V by 2 bases; bases with no gene match: 4. Germline assignment: CDR1 GTSNPN and CDR2 SVGIG (reference sequence). The CDR3 spans 14 residues. The CDR3 DNA follows: TGTGCCTGGAGTTCTGGACAGGGGGTCTACGAGCAGTACTTC. It is translated as CAWSSGQGVYEQYF.

The chain couples TRBV10-3 to TRBJ1-4, with D unresolved. The germline V and J ends were trimmed by 0 bases and 8 bases, with 7 bases remaining between them. The CDR3 runs to 13 residues. Germline CDR1 ENHRY, CDR2 SYGVKD. The CDR3 DNA reads TGTGCCATCAGTGAGTCCCGGGAAGAAAAACTGTTTTTT. It translates to CAISESREEKLFF.

V usage is TRBV7-3 and J usage is TRBJ2-7, with 12 positions matching TRBD2. Germline-derived CDR1 and CDR2 are SGHTA and FQGTGA. J lost 4 bases, V lost 8 bases, and 3 bases had no gene match. This CDR3 is built from 13 residues. CDR3 in DNA: TGTGCCAGCTCGACTAGCGGGGGTTACGAGCAGTACTTC. As protein: CASSTSGGYEQYF.

This clone was recorded a few times. The genes are TRBV24-1 and TRBJ1-5; TRBD1 agrees at 11 bases. The CDR3 length is 16 residues. V dropped 3 bases and J dropped 2; count of bases not matched to a gene: 2. CDR1 KGHDR and CDR2 SFDVKD come from the germline V gene. CDR3: CATSDKGQGGNQPQHF. The CDR3 DNA follows: TGTGCCACCAGTGATAAGGGACAGGGGGGCAATCAGCCCCAGCATTTT.

This clone has just one count. This chain links TRBV2 with TRBJ2-7; 9 bases map to TRBD1. Germline V gene sequence: CDR1 SNHLY, CDR2 FYNNEI. The CDR3 has 13 residues. V gave up 8 bases and J gave up 2 bases; unmatched junction bases: 4. The CDR3 DNA reads TGTGCCAGCGGTTACAGGGGGCCCTACGAGCAGTACTTC. It yields the protein CASGYRGPYEQYF.